This TCR beta chain came from a study of blood T cell repertoires in COVID-19. The protocol was immunoSEQ multiplex PCR, while the TCRdb copy is restricted to in-frame clones and leaves out a portion. The table includes around 60,000 clones, around four fifths detected once. Per the germline V gene, CDR1 is KGHDR and CDR2 is SFDVKD. This CDR3 contains 14 residues. Trimming stripped 4 bases from V and 7 bases from J, with 13 bases between. The sample comprised peripheral blood. The chain employs TRBV24-1 and TRBJ2-1; D is unclear. The TCR originated in a human donor in a cohort sampled during active COVID-19. In nucleotides, the CDR3 is TGTGCCACCAGTGACCCTTCGGTTTCTAATGAGCAGTTCTTC. Amino acid sequence: CATSDPSVSNEQFF.